Presented here are 26 T cell receptor beta chains from one specimen sequenced in a study of T cell changes during pregnancy in multiple sclerosis. Libraries were prepared by immunoSEQ multiplex PCR; TCRdb keeps only in-frame clonotypes and omits some of them. The sample has around 78,000 clones; 93% are singletons. The sample consisted of peripheral blood, taken in the second trimester of pregnancy. All receptors derive from a female donor with multiple sclerosis, enrolled in a pregnancy study.

This clone was detected only once. The chain couples TRBV19 to TRBJ1-4, with D hard to call. Germline CDR1 LNHDA, CDR2 SQIVND (reference sequence). This CDR3 region has 15 residues. V was cut by 7 bases and J by 0 bases, with 12 bases left in between. The CDR3 DNA follows: TGTGCCAGTACGGAGACGTTGGCAACTAATGAAAAACTGTTTTTT. It encodes CASTETLATNEKLFF.

The chain is built from TRBV7-9 and TRBJ2-5; 11 bases map to TRBD2. V lost 0 bases and J lost 3; bases outside the gene matches: 3. The CDR3 totals 16 residues. The V gene's germline CDR1 is SEHNR and CDR2 FQNEAQ (reference sequence). The CDR3 nucleotides are TGTGCCAGCAGCTTAGCCGGGACTAGCGGAAAAGAGACCCAGTACTTC. As protein: CASSLAGTSGKETQYF. The full variable domain, its missing parts supplied by reference TRBV7-9 and TRBJ2-5, is DTGVSQNPRHKITKRGQNVTFRCDPISEHNRLYWYRQTLGQGPEFLTYFQNEAQLEKSRLLSDRFSAERPKGSFSTLEIQRTEQGDSAMYLCASSLAGTSGKETQYFGPGTRLLVL.

The chain recombines TRBV27 with TRBJ1-2, with a weak D call TRBD1 (6 bases). The V end lost 1 base, the J end lost 4 bases, and 16 bases lay between the germline ends. The germline V gene encodes CDR1 MNHEY and CDR2 SMNVEV (reference sequence). This CDR3 has 16 amino acids. The CDR3 region has the DNA TGTGCCAGCAGTTTATTAACCGGGAACAGGGTCTATGGCTACACCTTC. Translated: CASSLLTGNRVYGYTF.

The CDR3, as DNA: TGTGCCAGTAGTATATACGGACAGGGGTACGATAATTCACCCCTCCACTTT. It encodes CASSIYGQGYDNSPLHF. V gene TRBV19 combines with J gene TRBJ1-6, with 9 bases identical to TRBD1. V was clipped by 2 bases and J by 5 bases; unmatched bases: 7. The CDR3 runs 17 residues. Germline-derived CDR1 and CDR2 are LNHDA and SQIVND (reference sequence).

The chain couples TRBV7-9 to TRBJ1-5; D is ambiguous. Trimming shortened V by 5 bases and J by 0 bases, and 5 bases separated the two germline ends. CDR1 is SEHNR and CDR2 is FQNEAQ in the germline V gene (reference sequence). The CDR3 runs to 13 residues. The CDR3 DNA reads TGTGCCAGCAGCCAGGATAGCAATCAGCCCCAGCATTTT. This codes for CASSQDSNQPQHF. Using reference TRBV7-9 and TRBJ1-5 for the parts outside the CDR3, the full variable domain is DTGVSQNPRHKITKRGQNVTFRCDPISEHNRLYWYRQTLGQGPEFLTYFQNEAQLEKSRLLSDRFSAERPKGSFSTLEIQRTEQGDSAMYLCASSQDSNQPQHFGDGTRLSIL.

The CDR3 is CASSDSRSGKLFF. CDR3 DNA: TGCGCCAGCAGCGACAGCCGGTCCGGAAAACTGTTTTTT. The chain has TRBV4-1 and TRBJ1-4, with a possible D match to TRBD1 (5 bases). CDR3 length: 13 amino acids. Trimming cost V 5 bases and J 10 bases, with 14 bases left between them. In germline, CDR1 is MGHRA, CDR2 YSYEKL.

The chain combines TRBV15 with TRBJ2-1; tentatively, D is TRBD1 (5 bases). This CDR3 region has 15 residues. Trimming cost V 0 bases and J 5 bases, with 11 bases left between them. Germline CDR1 LNHNV, CDR2 YYDKDF (reference sequence). The CDR3 reads CATSRDRVENNEQFF. CDR3 in DNA: TGTGCCACCAGCAGAGACAGGGTGGAAAACAATGAGCAGTTCTTC.

The chain joins TRBV2 to TRBJ1-1, with D hard to call. The germline gives CDR1 SNHLY, CDR2 FYNNEI. The V gene lost 2 bases and the J gene lost 2 bases, with 6 bases spanning the gap. This CDR3 is 13 amino acids long. CDR3 loop: CASSEMRNTEAFF. Written as DNA, the CDR3 is TGTGCCAGCAGTGAAATGCGAAACACTGAAGCTTTCTTT.

This clone was recorded only once. The J gene is TRBJ1-4, the V gene TRBV27, with D maybe TRBD1 (6 bases). The CDR3 length is 14 residues. Trimming removed 3 bases at V and 9 bases at J, with 14 bases between. The V gene's germline CDR1 is MNHEY and CDR2 SMNVEV (reference sequence). The CDR3 spells CASSFWAGDKKLFF. The CDR3 DNA reads as TGTGCCAGCAGTTTTTGGGCAGGGGACAAAAAACTGTTTTTT.

J is TRBJ1-1 and V is TRBV6-5; 8 positions match TRBD1. Germline CDR1 MNHEY, CDR2 SVGAGI. CDR3 length: 14 amino acids. Losses at the gene ends were 8 bases for V and 5 bases for J; bases not matched to a gene: 10. The CDR3 DNA sequence: TGTGCCAGCTTCACCGACAGGGGAAAAACTGAAGCTTTCTTT. This codes for CASFTDRGKTEAFF.

The chain couples TRBV6-1 to TRBJ1-4; D is unresolved. V was trimmed by 6 bases and J by 0 bases, leaving 11 bases between them. The germline V gene has CDR1 MNHNS and CDR2 SASEGT. The CDR3 sequence is 15 residues long. CDR3 coding DNA: TGTGCCAGCAGCGTAGCGCGTACAACTAATGAAAAACTGTTTTTT. It codes for CASSVARTTNEKLFF.

The J gene is TRBJ2-5, the V gene TRBV4-2; TRBD2 matches at 11 bases. The CDR3 is made up of 18 amino acids. The germline gives CDR1 LGHNA, CDR2 YNFKEQ. V dropped 0 bases and J dropped 5; count of bases not matched to a gene: 11. This chain's CDR3 is CASSQDDLNSGGVETQYF. In DNA, the CDR3 is TGTGCCAGCAGCCAAGACGACCTCAATAGCGGGGGGGTCGAGACCCAGTACTTC.

J is TRBJ1-6 and V is TRBV2; no firm D call. Per germline, CDR1 SNHLY and CDR2 FYNNEI. The CDR3 runs to 15 residues. Between the trimmed V and J ends, which lost 7 bases and 8 bases, there was a span of 18 bases. The CDR3 DNA reads TGTGCCAGCACTTCAAAGACGTTCGAGGATTCACCCCTCCACTTT. This gives the protein CASTSKTFEDSPLHF.

The CDR3 DNA sequence: TGTGCCAGCAGCCAACTAGCGGGGGACTACGAGCAGTACTTC. Its protein product is CASSQLAGDYEQYF. The V call is TRBV14, the J call TRBJ2-7; 10 positions agree with TRBD2. This CDR3 region has 14 residues. From germline, CDR1 is SGHDN and CDR2 FVKESK. The ends lost 2 bases at V and 3 bases at J; junction bases unmatched: 1.

The V call is TRBV9, the J call TRBJ2-5; D is perhaps TRBD2 (7 bases). The V and J ends lost 0 bases and 1 base respectively, with 13 bases between them. The CDR3 runs 16 residues. Germline CDR1 SGDLS, CDR2 YYNGEE. As DNA, the CDR3 is TGTGCCAGCAGCGTAGAGGGGGGGGCGATCCAAGAGACCCAGTACTTC. Translated: CASSVEGGAIQETQYF.

This clone was detected a few times. The V gene is TRBV4-1, the J gene TRBJ1-3; tentative D call: TRBD1 (5 bases). The CDR3 consists of 17 residues. V lost 3 bases and J lost 0, with 15 bases in between. Germline lookup yields CDR1 MGHRA and CDR2 YSYEKL. CDR3: CASSQLQTAGSGNTIYF. The CDR3 DNA is TGCGCCAGCAGCCAGCTGCAGACAGCCGGCTCTGGAAACACCATATATTTT.

The count of this clone is one. The chain is built from TRBV29-1 and TRBJ2-5, with 7 positions matching TRBD2. The germline V gene has CDR1 SQVTM and CDR2 ANQGSEA. CDR3 length: 13 residues. V was pared by 6 bases and J by 5 bases, with 9 bases of the junction left unmatched. This chain's CDR3 is CSVLPGTTETQYF. The CDR3 bases are TGCAGCGTCCTGCCCGGGACTACTGAGACCCAGTACTTC.

The chain is built from TRBV11-2 and TRBJ2-1, with 7 bases aligning to TRBD2. V was clipped by 3 bases and J by 8 bases; unmatched bases: 10. This CDR3 contains 15 residues. Germline V CDR1 and CDR2: SGHAT, FQNNGV. The CDR3 loop reads CASSFRTSFMDEQFF. The CDR3 DNA sequence: TGTGCCAGCAGCTTCCGGACTAGTTTTATGGATGAGCAGTTCTTC.

This CDR3 reads CASSRDRARGDSPLHF. In DNA form, the CDR3 reads TGTGCCAGCAGCAGAGACAGGGCCAGGGGAGACTCACCCCTCCACTTT. V gene TRBV5-4 combines with J gene TRBJ1-6; 7 bases match TRBD1. V lost 4 bases, J lost 10 bases, and 14 bases stayed unmatched. The germline CDR1 and CDR2 sequences are SGHNT and YYREEE (reference sequence). The CDR3 is 16 amino acids.

The V gene is TRBV5-4, the J gene TRBJ1-3; 8 nucleotides agree with TRBD1. V lost 3 bases to trimming and J lost 8 bases; unmatched junction nucleotides: 7. This CDR3 is 14 amino acids long. CDR1 and CDR2 (germline): SGHNT, YYREEE (reference sequence). CDR3 coding DNA: TGTGCCAGCAGCTGGGACAGGTCCGTCGACACCATATATTTT. Residues: CASSWDRSVDTIYF.

The chain recombines TRBV29-1 with TRBJ1-4; unclear D gene. Looked up from germline, CDR1 is SQVTM and CDR2 is ANQGSEA. The CDR3 runs to 10 residues. The ends were cut back, 5 bases at V and 4 bases at J, with 2 bases in the middle. In DNA, the CDR3 is TGCAGCGTTCTTAATGAAAAACTGTTTTTT. It specifies CSVLNEKLFF. The whole variable domain, remainder taken from reference TRBV29-1 and TRBJ1-4, is SAVISQKPSRDICQRGTSLTIQCQVDSQVTMMFWYRQQPGQSLTLIATANQGSEATYESGFVIDKFPISRPNLTFSTLTVSNMSPEDSSIYLCSVLNEKLFFGSGTQLSVL.

This chain joins TRBV11-3 and TRBJ2-3; 8 nucleotides match TRBD1. The CDR3 spans 16 residues. In germline, CDR1 is SGHNT, CDR2 YENEEA. Unmatched junction bases numbered 7, after V lost 5 bases and J lost 0 bases. The CDR3 region is CASSPRTGPSTDTQYF. CDR3 nucleotides: TGTGCCAGCAGCCCAAGGACAGGGCCGAGCACAGATACGCAGTATTTT.

The J gene is TRBJ1-4, the V gene TRBV4-1; 7 nucleotides match TRBD1. After removal of 2 bases from V and 6 bases from J, the junction contained 6 bases not matched to a gene. The germline V gene has CDR1 MGHRA and CDR2 YSYEKL. The CDR3 has 15 amino acids. Written as DNA, the CDR3 is TGCGCCAGCAGCCAACCAATAACAGGGGATGAAAAACTGTTTTTT. The encoded protein is CASSQPITGDEKLFF.

The chain combines TRBV4-2 with TRBJ1-4, with D possibly matching TRBD1 (6 bases). The CDR3 consists of 14 residues. CDR1 LGHNA and CDR2 YNFKEQ come from the germline V gene. Trimming removed 4 bases from V and 5 bases from J, with 11 bases in between. CDR3 nucleotide sequence: TGTGCCAGCAGCCCTGACAGGCTAAATGAAAAACTGTTTTTT. Amino acid sequence: CASSPDRLNEKLFF.

V is TRBV7-2 and J is TRBJ2-3; the D gene is possibly TRBD2 (6 bases). Germline CDR1 SGHTA, CDR2 FQGNSA. V was shortened by 1 base and J by 0 bases, with 8 bases between the two germline ends. The CDR3 length is 15 residues. CDR3 amino acids: CASSLGEASTDTQYF. CDR3 nucleotide sequence: TGTGCCAGCAGCTTAGGGGAGGCTAGCACAGATACGCAGTATTTT.

The CDR3: CATSKSAGGAGELFF. CDR3 nucleotide sequence: TGTGCCACCAGCAAATCAGCGGGGGGGGCCGGGGAGCTGTTTTTT. The chain uses TRBV15 and TRBJ2-2, with 10 bases lining up with TRBD2. This CDR3 is 15 amino acids long. V trimming: 4 bases; J trimming: 6 bases; junction bases outside the gene matches: 5. Germline V CDR1 and CDR2: LNHNV, YYDKDF (reference sequence).